This is a list of T cell receptor beta chains from one sample in a study of cytomegalovirus exposure and HLA in healthy donors. The data were produced by immunoSEQ multiplex PCR, yet TCRdb's version contains in-frame clones alone and is incomplete. The table shows 90,000 to 140,000 clones, with about 78% occurring only once. Sequencing was performed on PBMCs. The receptors here all came from a man in his thirties or forties in good health and CMV-seronegative. Both conserved end residues are part of each CDR3. A D gene is named only where the DNA matches it firmly. Clone size, where shown, is once, few, many, or a class for clones that have expanded.

cdr3_nt: TGTGCCAGTAGTGTCGGCCGGGACAGGGGATCCACTGAAGCTTTCTTT
cdr3_aa: CASSVGRDRGSTEAFF
v_call: TRBV19
d_call: TRBD1
j_call: TRBJ1-1
clone_size: once

cdr3_nt: TGTGCCAGCCGACAGGGGAGCACAGATACGCAGTATTTT
cdr3_aa: CASRQGSTDTQYF
v_call: TRBV6-1
d_call: TRBD1
j_call: TRBJ2-3
clone_size: NA

cdr3_nt: TGCGCCAGCAGCCTCGGGACAGGGGGCTCCTACGAGCAGTACTTC
cdr3_aa: CASSLGTGGSYEQYF
v_call: TRBV4-1
d_call: TRBD1
j_call: TRBJ2-7
clone_size: NA

cdr3_nt: TGTGCCAGCAGTTACTCTAGAGGGTACGAGCAGTACTTC
cdr3_aa: CASSYSRGYEQYF
v_call: TRBV6-5
d_call: NA
j_call: TRBJ2-7
clone_size: NA

cdr3_nt: TGTGCCACCAGCAGAGAAACAGACGGATATGAAAAACTGTTTTTT
cdr3_aa: CATSRETDGYEKLFF
v_call: TRBV15
d_call: NA
j_call: TRBJ1-4
clone_size: NA

cdr3_nt: TGCGCCAGCAGCCAAGATGGGCAGGGAGGTAATAATTCACCCCTCCACTTT
cdr3_aa: CASSQDGQGGNNSPLHF
v_call: TRBV4-3
d_call: NA
j_call: TRBJ1-6
clone_size: NA

cdr3_nt: TGTGCCAGCAGCTTGTCGGAGGGTAGTCCCACCGGGGAGCTGTTTTTT
cdr3_aa: CASSLSEGSPTGELFF
v_call: TRBV5-4
d_call: NA
j_call: TRBJ2-2
clone_size: NA

cdr3_nt: TGCGCCAGCAGCTTAGGCCAGGAGAACACTGAAGCTTTCTTT
cdr3_aa: CASSLGQENTEAFF
v_call: TRBV5-1
d_call: NA
j_call: TRBJ1-1
clone_size: NA

cdr3_nt: TGTGCCATCAGTCCTGGACAGTCAGATCAGCCCCAGCATTTT
cdr3_aa: CAISPGQSDQPQHF
v_call: TRBV10-3
d_call: NA
j_call: TRBJ1-5
clone_size: once

cdr3_nt: TGTGCCAGCAGCCGACAAACTAACTATGGCTACACCTTC
cdr3_aa: CASSRQTNYGYTF
v_call: TRBV7-2
d_call: NA
j_call: TRBJ1-2
clone_size: NA

cdr3_nt: TGTGCCAGCAGTGTAACAGGAAATAGCAATCAGCCCCAGCATTTT
cdr3_aa: CASSVTGNSNQPQHF
v_call: TRBV6-1
d_call: NA
j_call: TRBJ1-5
clone_size: NA

cdr3_nt: TGTGCCACCAGCAGAGATCCTGACGGGACATTGGGTTACGAGCAGTACTTC
cdr3_aa: CATSRDPDGTLGYEQYF
v_call: TRBV15
d_call: NA
j_call: TRBJ2-7
clone_size: few

cdr3_nt: TGCAGCGTCCACGGGACTAGCGGGGGGTTCAACGAGCAGTACTTC
cdr3_aa: CSVHGTSGGFNEQYF
v_call: TRBV29-1
d_call: TRBD2
j_call: TRBJ2-7
clone_size: NA

cdr3_nt: TGTGCCAGCAGCATGGGGACAGTTTACACAGATACGCAGTATTTT
cdr3_aa: CASSMGTVYTDTQYF
v_call: TRBV9
d_call: TRBD1
j_call: TRBJ2-3
clone_size: once

cdr3_nt: TGTGCCAGCAGTTACCTCGGCTCCTACGAGCAGTACTTC
cdr3_aa: CASSYLGSYEQYF
v_call: TRBV6-5
d_call: NA
j_call: TRBJ2-7
clone_size: NA

cdr3_nt: TGTGCCAGCTCACCACGACAGATATACACTGAAGCTTTCTTT
cdr3_aa: CASSPRQIYTEAFF
v_call: TRBV18
d_call: NA
j_call: TRBJ1-1
clone_size: NA

cdr3_nt: TGTGCCAGCAGCGCGGACAGGGGAGGCAAGACCCAGTACTTC
cdr3_aa: CASSADRGGKTQYF
v_call: TRBV7-2
d_call: TRBD1
j_call: TRBJ2-5
clone_size: NA

cdr3_nt: TGCGCCAGCAGCCGCGGACAGGGGGAGGGCTACACCTTC
cdr3_aa: CASSRGQGEGYTF
v_call: TRBV4-1
d_call: TRBD1
j_call: TRBJ1-2
clone_size: NA

cdr3_nt: TGTGCCAGCAGTATCCAACCGGGACAGGGACAACTGTTTTTT
cdr3_aa: CASSIQPGQGQLFF
v_call: TRBV5-5
d_call: TRBD1
j_call: TRBJ1-4
clone_size: NA

cdr3_nt: TGCAGCTCGACGGGGGGCCGAGACACTGAAGCTTTCTTT
cdr3_aa: CSSTGGRDTEAFF
v_call: TRBV29-1
d_call: NA
j_call: TRBJ1-1
clone_size: NA

cdr3_nt: TGCGCCAGCAGCCAAGAGCAGGGGGCTGAAGCTTTCTTT
cdr3_aa: CASSQEQGAEAFF
v_call: TRBV4-3
d_call: TRBD1
j_call: TRBJ1-1
clone_size: NA

cdr3_nt: TGTGCCAGCAGCTTGGCGGGGAATCAGCCCCAGCATTTT
cdr3_aa: CASSLAGNQPQHF
v_call: TRBV5-4
d_call: NA
j_call: TRBJ1-5
clone_size: once

cdr3_nt: TGTGCCAGCAGCCAAGTCCCCGGGACAGGGGTGGTCGGGGAGCTGTTTTTT
cdr3_aa: CASSQVPGTGVVGELFF
v_call: TRBV14
d_call: TRBD1
j_call: TRBJ2-2
clone_size: NA

cdr3_nt: TGTGCCAGCAGTTTATTGGGACATCCGGGGGGCTACACCTTC
cdr3_aa: CASSLLGHPGGYTF
v_call: TRBV28
d_call: NA
j_call: TRBJ1-2
clone_size: NA

cdr3_nt: TGCGCCAGCAGCTCCGGACTAACTGGGGCCAACGTCCTGACTTTC
cdr3_aa: CASSSGLTGANVLTF
v_call: TRBV5-1
d_call: NA
j_call: TRBJ2-6
clone_size: NA

cdr3_nt: TGTGCCAGCAGCGTGACAGATACGAACACCGGGGAGCTGTTTTTT
cdr3_aa: CASSVTDTNTGELFF
v_call: TRBV9
d_call: NA
j_call: TRBJ2-2
clone_size: NA

cdr3_nt: TGTGCCAGTGAAGGAGGGCTAGCGGGAGGTGAGCAGTTCTTC
cdr3_aa: CASEGGLAGGEQFF
v_call: TRBV19
d_call: TRBD2
j_call: TRBJ2-1
clone_size: NA

cdr3_nt: TGTGCCAGCAGTTTGATAGGCGAGGGCACAGATACGCAGTATTTT
cdr3_aa: CASSLIGEGTDTQYF
v_call: TRBV28
d_call: NA
j_call: TRBJ2-3
clone_size: few

cdr3_nt: TGTGCCAGCAGCTTAGCGGCGCGGGATACGCAGTATTTT
cdr3_aa: CASSLAARDTQYF
v_call: TRBV7-2
d_call: NA
j_call: TRBJ2-3
clone_size: NA

cdr3_nt: TGTGCCAGCAAATCCTCCTCCCCCGCTACAGGGGGAACCTTCTCTGGGGCCAACGTCCTGACTTTC
cdr3_aa: CASKSSSPATGGTFSGANVLTF
v_call: TRBV27
d_call: TRBD1
j_call: TRBJ2-6
clone_size: few

cdr3_nt: TGCGCCAGCAGCTTGTCTAACAGGGCTTACGAGCAGTACTTC
cdr3_aa: CASSLSNRAYEQYF
v_call: TRBV5-1
d_call: NA
j_call: TRBJ2-7
clone_size: NA

cdr3_nt: TGTGCCAGCACACCACAGGGGACCAATTCACCCCTCCACTTT
cdr3_aa: CASTPQGTNSPLHF
v_call: TRBV27
d_call: TRBD1
j_call: TRBJ1-6
clone_size: NA

cdr3_nt: TGTGCCAGCAGTTTACAAATTTCAGTGAACACTGAAGCTTTCTTT
cdr3_aa: CASSLQISVNTEAFF
v_call: TRBV28
d_call: NA
j_call: TRBJ1-1
clone_size: once

cdr3_nt: TGTGCCAGCAGTGTTCGGAGGACGTACTACGAGCAGTACTTC
cdr3_aa: CASSVRRTYYEQYF
v_call: TRBV2
d_call: NA
j_call: TRBJ2-7
clone_size: NA

cdr3_nt: TGTGCCAGTAGTATATCGTCTAGCGGGAGTAATGAGCAGTTCTTC
cdr3_aa: CASSISSSGSNEQFF
v_call: TRBV19
d_call: TRBD2
j_call: TRBJ2-1
clone_size: NA

cdr3_nt: TGTGCCAGCAGCTCCCGACTAGCACCGCAAGAGACCCAGTACTTC
cdr3_aa: CASSSRLAPQETQYF
v_call: TRBV7-7
d_call: TRBD2
j_call: TRBJ2-5
clone_size: NA